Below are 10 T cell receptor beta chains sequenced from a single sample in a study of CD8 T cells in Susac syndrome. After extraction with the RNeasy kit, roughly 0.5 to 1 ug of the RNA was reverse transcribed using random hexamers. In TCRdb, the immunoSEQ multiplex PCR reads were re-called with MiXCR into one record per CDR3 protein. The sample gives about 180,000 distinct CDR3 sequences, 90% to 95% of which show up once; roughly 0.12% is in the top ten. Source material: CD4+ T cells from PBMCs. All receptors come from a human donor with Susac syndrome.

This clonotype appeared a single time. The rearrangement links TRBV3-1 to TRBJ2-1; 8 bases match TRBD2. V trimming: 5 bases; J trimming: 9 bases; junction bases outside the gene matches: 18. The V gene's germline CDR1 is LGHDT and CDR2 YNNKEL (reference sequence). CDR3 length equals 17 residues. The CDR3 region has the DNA TGTGCCAGCAGCGCCGGCCTTATTGAGCGGGGGAGGTCTGAGCAGTTCTTC. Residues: CASSAGLIERGRSEQFF.

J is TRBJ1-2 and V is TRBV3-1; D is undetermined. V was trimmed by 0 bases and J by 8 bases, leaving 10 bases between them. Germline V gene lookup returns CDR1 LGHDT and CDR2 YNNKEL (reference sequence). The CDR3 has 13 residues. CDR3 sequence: CASSQEVEGGYTF. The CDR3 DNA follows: TGTGCCAGCAGCCAAGAGGTTGAGGGAGGCTACACCTTC.

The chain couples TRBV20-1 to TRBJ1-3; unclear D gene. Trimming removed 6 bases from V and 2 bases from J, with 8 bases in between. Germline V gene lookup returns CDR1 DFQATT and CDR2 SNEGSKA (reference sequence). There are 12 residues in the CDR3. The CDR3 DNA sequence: TGCAGTGCCCCTTCAGCTGGAAACACCATATATTTT. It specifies CSAPSAGNTIYF.

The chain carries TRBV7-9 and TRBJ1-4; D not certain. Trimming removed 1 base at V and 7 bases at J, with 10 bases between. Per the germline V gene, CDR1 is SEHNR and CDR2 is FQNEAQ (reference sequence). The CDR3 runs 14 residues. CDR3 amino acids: CASSLGVSGEKLFF. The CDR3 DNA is TGTGCCAGCAGCTTAGGGGTATCGGGTGAAAAACTGTTTTTT.

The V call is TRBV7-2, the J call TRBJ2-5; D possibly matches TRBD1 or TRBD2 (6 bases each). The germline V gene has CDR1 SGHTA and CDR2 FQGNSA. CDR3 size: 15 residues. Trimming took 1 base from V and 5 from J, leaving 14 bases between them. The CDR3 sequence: CASSLVGGPGETQYF. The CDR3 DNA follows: TGTGCCAGCAGCTTAGTAGGGGGGCCGGGGGAGACCCAGTACTTC.

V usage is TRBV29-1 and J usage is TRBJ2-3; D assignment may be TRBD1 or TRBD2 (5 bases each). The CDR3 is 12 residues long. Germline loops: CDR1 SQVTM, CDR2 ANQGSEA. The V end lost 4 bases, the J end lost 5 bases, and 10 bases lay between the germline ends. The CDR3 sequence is CSVVEGKDTQYF. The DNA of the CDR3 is TGCAGCGTTGTAGAGGGGAAAGATACGCAGTATTTT.

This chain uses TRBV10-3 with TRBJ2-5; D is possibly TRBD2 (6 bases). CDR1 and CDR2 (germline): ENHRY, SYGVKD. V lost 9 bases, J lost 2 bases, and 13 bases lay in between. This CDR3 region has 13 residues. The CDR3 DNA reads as TGTGCCATTGGAGGGGTCAGTCAAGAGACCCAGTACTTC. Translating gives CAIGGVSQETQYF.

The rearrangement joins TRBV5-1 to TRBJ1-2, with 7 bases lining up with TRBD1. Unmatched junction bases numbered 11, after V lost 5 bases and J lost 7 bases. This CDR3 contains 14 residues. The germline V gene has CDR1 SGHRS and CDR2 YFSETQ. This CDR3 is CASRPGTDPSGYTF. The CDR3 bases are TGCGCCAGCAGGCCCGGGACAGACCCCTCTGGCTACACCTTC. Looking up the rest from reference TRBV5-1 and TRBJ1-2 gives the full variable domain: KAGVTQTPRYLIKTRGQQVTLSCSPISGHRSVSWYQQTPGQGLQFLFEYFSETQRNKGNFPGRFSGRQFSNSRSEMNVSTLELGDSALYLCASRPGTDPSGYTFGSGTRLTVV.

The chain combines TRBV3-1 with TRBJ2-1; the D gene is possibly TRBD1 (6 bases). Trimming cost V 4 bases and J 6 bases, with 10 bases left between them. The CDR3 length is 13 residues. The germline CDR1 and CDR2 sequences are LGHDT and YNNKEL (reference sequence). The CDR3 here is CASSRLDSNEQFF. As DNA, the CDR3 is TGTGCCAGCAGCCGCTTGGACAGCAATGAGCAGTTCTTC.

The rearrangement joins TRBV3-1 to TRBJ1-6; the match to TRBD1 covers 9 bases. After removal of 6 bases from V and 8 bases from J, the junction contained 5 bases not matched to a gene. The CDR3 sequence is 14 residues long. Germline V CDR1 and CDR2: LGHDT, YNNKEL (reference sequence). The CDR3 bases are TGTGCCAGCAGTATACAGGGGGCAGATTCACCCCTCCACTTT. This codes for CASSIQGADSPLHF. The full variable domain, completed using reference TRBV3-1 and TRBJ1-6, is DTAVSQTPKYLVTQMGNDKSIKCEQNLGHDTMYWYKQDSKKFLKIMFSYNNKELIINETVPNRFSPKSPDKAHLNLHINSLELGDSAVYFCASSIQGADSPLHFGNGTRLTVT.